These T cell receptor beta chains were read from a single sample in a study of cytomegalovirus exposure and HLA in healthy donors. Method: immunoSEQ multiplex PCR; TCRdb's copy keeps in-frame clones and lacks some. The repertoire holds fewer than 130,000 clones, with more than 70% as singletons. The sample consisted of PBMCs. Receptors originate from a woman aged 55-70 years in good health and CMV-seropositive. The CDR3 runs from the conserved cysteine through the conserved F or W. The order of the fields is V gene, J gene, CDR3 protein.

v_call: TRBV4-1; j_call: TRBJ2-5; cdr3_aa: CASSPARLAGEETQYF
v_call: TRBV4-2; j_call: TRBJ1-1; cdr3_aa: CASSQDRRGRTEAFF
v_call: TRBV2; j_call: TRBJ1-4; cdr3_aa: CARRDSDNEKLFF
v_call: TRBV19; j_call: TRBJ2-7; cdr3_aa: CASSAWDRGGEQYF
v_call: TRBV13; j_call: TRBJ1-2; cdr3_aa: CASSHTGTGDYGYTF
v_call: TRBV6-5; j_call: TRBJ2-7; cdr3_aa: CASRDKGAREQYF
v_call: TRBV28; j_call: TRBJ1-1; cdr3_aa: CASSTRGLSNTEAFF
v_call: TRBV5-1; j_call: TRBJ2-5; cdr3_aa: CASSLGNSGSPRETQYF
v_call: TRBV18; j_call: TRBJ1-5; cdr3_aa: CASSPTGGNQPQHF
v_call: TRBV29-1; j_call: TRBJ1-1; cdr3_aa: CSARGETEAFF
v_call: TRBV11-2; j_call: TRBJ2-7; cdr3_aa: CASSPLDRDGDEQYF
v_call: TRBV5-1; j_call: TRBJ2-7; cdr3_aa: CASSWGTSGSYEQYF
v_call: TRBV29-1; j_call: TRBJ2-1; cdr3_aa: CSVDRSLGGDNEQFF
v_call: TRBV11-2; j_call: TRBJ2-7; cdr3_aa: CASSGGVGSGRFYEQYF
v_call: TRBV5-1; j_call: TRBJ2-3; cdr3_aa: CASSLRAGTSTDTQYF
v_call: TRBV27; j_call: TRBJ2-7; cdr3_aa: CASSSTGVEQYF
v_call: TRBV11-1; j_call: TRBJ2-7; cdr3_aa: CASSLRVSSGRSGQYF
v_call: TRBV30; j_call: TRBJ1-1; cdr3_aa: CAWTPVTGRPAFF
v_call: TRBV11-2; j_call: TRBJ2-6; cdr3_aa: CASSPGGQGLSGANVLTF
v_call: TRBV7-9; j_call: TRBJ1-1; cdr3_aa: CASRLGGNTEAFF
v_call: TRBV28; j_call: TRBJ2-7; cdr3_aa: CASSFLRLAGRTYEQYF
v_call: TRBV5-1; j_call: TRBJ2-3; cdr3_aa: CASSLSPRHTDTQYF
v_call: TRBV28; j_call: TRBJ1-4; cdr3_aa: CASSSAGRVGEKLFF
v_call: TRBV18; j_call: TRBJ2-7; cdr3_aa: CASSLIQGATYEQYF
v_call: TRBV6-1; j_call: TRBJ2-1; cdr3_aa: CASSEGRGVAGFEQFF
v_call: TRBV4-1; j_call: TRBJ1-3; cdr3_aa: CASSRSATGSSGNTIYF
v_call: TRBV6-5; j_call: TRBJ1-6; cdr3_aa: CASSFRGIGSPLHF
v_call: TRBV19; j_call: TRBJ2-7; cdr3_aa: CASSIRPRDSYEQYF
v_call: TRBV28; j_call: TRBJ1-1; cdr3_aa: CASSLMRQEAFF
v_call: TRBV12-5; j_call: TRBJ1-5; cdr3_aa: CASGLERGSRDQPQHF
v_call: TRBV7-9; j_call: TRBJ2-6; cdr3_aa: CASSLPTVSGANVLTF
v_call: TRBV18; j_call: TRBJ2-5; cdr3_aa: CASSPIQGEETQYF